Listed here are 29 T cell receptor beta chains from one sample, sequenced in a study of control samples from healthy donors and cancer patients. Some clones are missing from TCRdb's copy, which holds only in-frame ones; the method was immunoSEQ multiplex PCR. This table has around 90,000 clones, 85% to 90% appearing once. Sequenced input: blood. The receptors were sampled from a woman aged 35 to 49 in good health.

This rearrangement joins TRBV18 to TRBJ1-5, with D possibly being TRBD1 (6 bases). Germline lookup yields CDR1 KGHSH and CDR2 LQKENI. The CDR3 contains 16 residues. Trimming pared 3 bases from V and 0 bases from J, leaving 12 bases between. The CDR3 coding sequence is TGTGCCAGCTCACCGTTCGGACAGTATAGCAATCAGCCCCAGCATTTT. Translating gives CASSPFGQYSNQPQHF.

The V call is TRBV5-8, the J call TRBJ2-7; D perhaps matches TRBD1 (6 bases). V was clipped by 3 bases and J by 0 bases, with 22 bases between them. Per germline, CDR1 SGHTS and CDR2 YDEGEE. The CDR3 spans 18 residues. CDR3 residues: CASSSMLGLTGNSYEQYF. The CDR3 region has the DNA TGTGCCAGCAGCTCAATGTTGGGCTTAACAGGGAACTCCTACGAGCAGTACTTC. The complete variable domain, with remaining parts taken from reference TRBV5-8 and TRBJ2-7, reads EAGVTQSPTHLIKTRGQQATLRCSPISGHTSVYWYQQALGLGLQFLLWYDEGEERNRGNFPPRFSGRQFPNYSSELNVNALELEDSALYLCASSSMLGLTGNSYEQYFGPGTRLTVT.

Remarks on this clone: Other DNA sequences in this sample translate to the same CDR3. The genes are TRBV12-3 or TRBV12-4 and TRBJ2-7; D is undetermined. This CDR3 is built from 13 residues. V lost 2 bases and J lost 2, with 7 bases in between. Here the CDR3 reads CASSLSGTYEQYF. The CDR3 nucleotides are TGTGCCAGCAGTTTATCAGGTACCTACGAGCAGTACTTC.

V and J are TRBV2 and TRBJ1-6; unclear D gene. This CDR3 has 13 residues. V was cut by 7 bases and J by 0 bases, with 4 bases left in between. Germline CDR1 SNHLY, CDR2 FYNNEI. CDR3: CASNPSYNSPLHF. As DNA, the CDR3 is TGTGCCAGCAACCCCTCCTATAATTCACCCCTCCACTTT.

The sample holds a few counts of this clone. CDR3 sequence reads: CASSSGSLAPQHF. CDR3 nucleotides: TGTGCCAGCAGTTCCGGGTCCCTTGCGCCCCAGCATTTT. The J gene is TRBJ1-5, the V gene TRBV12-3 or TRBV12-4; unclear D gene. The V end was cut by 4 bases, the J end by 9 bases, with 13 bases between. This CDR3 contains 13 residues.

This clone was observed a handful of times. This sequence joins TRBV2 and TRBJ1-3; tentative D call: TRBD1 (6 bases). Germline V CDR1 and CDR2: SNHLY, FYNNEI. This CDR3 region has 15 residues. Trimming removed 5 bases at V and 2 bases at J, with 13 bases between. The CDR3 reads CASSLQGFTGNTIYF. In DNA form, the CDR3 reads TGTGCCAGCAGTCTACAGGGATTCACTGGAAACACCATATATTTT.

The CDR3 reads CASSPLVQVNYGYTF. The CDR3, as DNA: TGCGCCAGCAGCCCCCTAGTACAGGTCAACTATGGCTACACCTTC. The V call is TRBV4-3, the J call TRBJ1-2; tentatively, D is TRBD1 (5 bases). This CDR3 comprises 15 residues. Germline values: CDR1 LGHNA, CDR2 YSLEER. V lost 4 bases, J lost 2 bases, and 14 bases lay in between.

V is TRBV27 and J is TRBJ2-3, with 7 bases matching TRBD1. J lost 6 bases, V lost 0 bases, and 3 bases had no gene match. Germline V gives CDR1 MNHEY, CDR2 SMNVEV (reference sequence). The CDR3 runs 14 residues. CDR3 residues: CASSLSGQSDTQYF. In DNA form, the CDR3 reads TGTGCCAGCAGTTTATCGGGACAGTCGGATACGCAGTATTTT.

This CDR3 reads CASSPGLAGEETQYF. DNA of the CDR3: TGTGCCAGCAGCCCAGGACTAGCGGGAGAGGAGACCCAGTACTTC. V usage is TRBV7-2 and J usage is TRBJ2-5; 13 nucleotides line up with TRBD2. The CDR3 has 15 residues. The V segment lost 5 bases and the J segment 5 bases; nucleotides outside the gene matches: 5. Germline V gives CDR1 SGHTA, CDR2 FQGNSA.

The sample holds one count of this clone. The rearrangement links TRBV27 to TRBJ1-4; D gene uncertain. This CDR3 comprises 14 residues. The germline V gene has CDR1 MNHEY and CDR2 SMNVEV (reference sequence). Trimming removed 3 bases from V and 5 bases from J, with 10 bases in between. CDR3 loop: CASSFSGSNEKLFF. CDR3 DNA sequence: TGTGCCAGCAGTTTCTCGGGCAGCAATGAAAAACTGTTTTTT.

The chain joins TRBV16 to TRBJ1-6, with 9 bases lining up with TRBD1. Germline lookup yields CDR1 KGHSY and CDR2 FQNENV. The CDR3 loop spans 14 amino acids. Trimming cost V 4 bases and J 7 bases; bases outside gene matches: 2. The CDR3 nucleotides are TGTGCCAGCAGCCGGGACAGGGAGAATTCACCCCTCCACTTT. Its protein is CASSRDRENSPLHF.

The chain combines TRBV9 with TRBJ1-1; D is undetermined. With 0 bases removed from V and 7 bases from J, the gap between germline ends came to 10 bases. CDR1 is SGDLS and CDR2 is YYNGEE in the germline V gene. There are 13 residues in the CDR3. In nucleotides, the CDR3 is TGTGCCAGCAGCGTAGTTCAATCGGGTGAAGCTTTCTTT. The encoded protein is CASSVVQSGEAFF.

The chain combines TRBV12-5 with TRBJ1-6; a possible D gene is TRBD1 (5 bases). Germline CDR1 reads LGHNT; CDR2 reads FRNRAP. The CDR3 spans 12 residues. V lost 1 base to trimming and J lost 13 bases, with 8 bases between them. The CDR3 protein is CASGLARGPLHF. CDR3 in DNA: TGTGCTAGTGGTTTGGCCCGGGGGCCCCTCCACTTT. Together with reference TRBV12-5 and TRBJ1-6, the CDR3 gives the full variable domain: DARVTQTPRHKVTEMGQEVTMRCQPILGHNTVFWYRQTMMQGLELLAYFRNRAPLDDSGMPKDRFSAEMPDATLATLKIQPSEPRDSAVYFCASGLARGPLHFGNGTRLTVT.

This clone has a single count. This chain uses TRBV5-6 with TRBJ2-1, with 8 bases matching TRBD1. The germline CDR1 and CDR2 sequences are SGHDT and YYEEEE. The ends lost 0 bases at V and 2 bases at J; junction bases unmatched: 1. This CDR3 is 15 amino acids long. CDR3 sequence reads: CASSLEGQAYNEQFF. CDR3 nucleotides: TGTGCCAGCAGCTTGGAGGGACAGGCCTACAATGAGCAGTTCTTC.

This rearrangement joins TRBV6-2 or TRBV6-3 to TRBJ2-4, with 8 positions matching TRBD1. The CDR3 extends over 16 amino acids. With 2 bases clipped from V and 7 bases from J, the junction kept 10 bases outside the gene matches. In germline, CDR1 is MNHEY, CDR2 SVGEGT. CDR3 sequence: CASSYAGISGGNIQYF. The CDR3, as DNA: TGTGCCAGCAGTTACGCCGGAATTTCAGGGGGCAACATTCAGTACTTC.

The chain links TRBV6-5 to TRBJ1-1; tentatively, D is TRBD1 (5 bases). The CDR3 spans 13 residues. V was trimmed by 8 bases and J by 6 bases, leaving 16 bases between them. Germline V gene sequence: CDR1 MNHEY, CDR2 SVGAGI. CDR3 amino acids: CASGRGYGAEAFF. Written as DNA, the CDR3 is TGTGCCAGCGGGAGGGGATACGGCGCTGAAGCTTTCTTT.

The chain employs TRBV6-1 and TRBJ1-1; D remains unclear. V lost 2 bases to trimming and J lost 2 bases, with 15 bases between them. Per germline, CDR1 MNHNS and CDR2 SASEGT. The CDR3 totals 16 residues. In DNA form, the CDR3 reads TGTGCCAGCAGTGAACGGCCCGCAGGTACAAACACTGAAGCTTTCTTT. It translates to CASSERPAGTNTEAFF.

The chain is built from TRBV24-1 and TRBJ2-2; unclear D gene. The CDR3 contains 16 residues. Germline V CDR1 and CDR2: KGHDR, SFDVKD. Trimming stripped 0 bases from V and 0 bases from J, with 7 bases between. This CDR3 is CATSDLKVANTGELFF. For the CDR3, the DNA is TGTGCCACCAGTGATTTGAAAGTTGCGAACACCGGGGAGCTGTTTTTT.

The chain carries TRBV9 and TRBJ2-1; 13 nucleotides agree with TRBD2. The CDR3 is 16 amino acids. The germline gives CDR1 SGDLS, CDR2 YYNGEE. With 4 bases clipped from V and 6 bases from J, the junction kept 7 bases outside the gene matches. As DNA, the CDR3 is TGTGCCAGCAGCTCGTCCGGGACTAGCGGGGCCAATGAGCAGTTCTTC. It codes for CASSSSGTSGANEQFF.

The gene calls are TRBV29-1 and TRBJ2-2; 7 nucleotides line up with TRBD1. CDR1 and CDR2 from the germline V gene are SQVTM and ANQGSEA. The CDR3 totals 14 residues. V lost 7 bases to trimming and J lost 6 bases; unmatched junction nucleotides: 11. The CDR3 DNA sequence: TGCAGCGCGACTCCCTACAGGGGTTCCGGGGAGCTGTTTTTT. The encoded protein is CSATPYRGSGELFF.

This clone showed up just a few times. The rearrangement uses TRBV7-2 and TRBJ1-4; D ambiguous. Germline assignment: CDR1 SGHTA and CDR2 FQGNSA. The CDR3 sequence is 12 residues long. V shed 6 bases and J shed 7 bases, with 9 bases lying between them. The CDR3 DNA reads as TGTGCCAGCAGTCAGAGTGGTGAAAAACTGTTTTTT. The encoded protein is CASSQSGEKLFF.

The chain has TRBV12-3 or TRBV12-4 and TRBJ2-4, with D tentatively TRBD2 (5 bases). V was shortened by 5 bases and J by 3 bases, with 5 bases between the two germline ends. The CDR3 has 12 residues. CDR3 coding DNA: TGTGCCAGCAGTCGGGGCAAAAACATTCAGTACTTC. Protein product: CASSRGKNIQYF.

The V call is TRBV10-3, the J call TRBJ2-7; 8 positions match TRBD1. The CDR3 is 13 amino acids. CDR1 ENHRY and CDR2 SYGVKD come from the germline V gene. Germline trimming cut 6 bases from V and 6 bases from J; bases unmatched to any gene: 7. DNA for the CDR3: TGTGCCATCAGCCCACAGGGGGAATCCGAGCAGTACTTC. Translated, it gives CAISPQGESEQYF.

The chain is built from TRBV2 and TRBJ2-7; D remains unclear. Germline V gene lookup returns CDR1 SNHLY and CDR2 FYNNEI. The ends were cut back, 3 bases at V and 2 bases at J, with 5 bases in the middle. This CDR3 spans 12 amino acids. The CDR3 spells CASSEAAYEQYF. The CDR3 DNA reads TGTGCCAGCAGTGAGGCGGCCTACGAGCAGTACTTC.

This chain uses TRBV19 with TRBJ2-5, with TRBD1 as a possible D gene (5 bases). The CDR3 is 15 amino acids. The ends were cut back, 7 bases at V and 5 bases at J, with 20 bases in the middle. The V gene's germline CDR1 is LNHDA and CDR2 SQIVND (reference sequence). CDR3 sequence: CASNRGSPGSETQYF. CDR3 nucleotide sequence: TGTGCCAGTAACCGTGGGTCGCCAGGGTCGGAGACCCAGTACTTC. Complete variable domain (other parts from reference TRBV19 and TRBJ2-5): DGGITQSPKYLFRKEGQNVTLSCEQNLNHDAMYWYRQDPGQGLRLIYYSQIVNDFQKGDIAEGYSVSREKKESFPLTVTSAQKNPTAFYLCASNRGSPGSETQYFGPGTRLLVL.

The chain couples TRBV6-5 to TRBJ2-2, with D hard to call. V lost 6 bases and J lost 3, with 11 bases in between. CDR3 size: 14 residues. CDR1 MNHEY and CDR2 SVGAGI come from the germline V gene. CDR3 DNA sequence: TGTGCCAGCAGGGTGGGGTTTTACACCGGGGAGCTGTTTTTT. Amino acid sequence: CASRVGFYTGELFF.

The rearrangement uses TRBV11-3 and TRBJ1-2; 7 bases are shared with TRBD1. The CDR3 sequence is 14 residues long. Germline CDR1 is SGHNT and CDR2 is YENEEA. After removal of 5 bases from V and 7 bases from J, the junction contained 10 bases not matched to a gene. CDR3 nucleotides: TGTGCCAGCAGCCATAAGGGAGGGGGCTTTGGCTACACCTTC. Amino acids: CASSHKGGGFGYTF.

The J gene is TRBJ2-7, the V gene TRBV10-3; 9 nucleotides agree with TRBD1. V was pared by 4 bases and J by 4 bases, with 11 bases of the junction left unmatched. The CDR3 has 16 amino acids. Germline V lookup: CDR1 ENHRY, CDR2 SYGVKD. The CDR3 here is CAISADLGQGSYEQYF. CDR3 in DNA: TGTGCCATCAGTGCTGACCTGGGACAGGGAAGTTACGAGCAGTACTTC.

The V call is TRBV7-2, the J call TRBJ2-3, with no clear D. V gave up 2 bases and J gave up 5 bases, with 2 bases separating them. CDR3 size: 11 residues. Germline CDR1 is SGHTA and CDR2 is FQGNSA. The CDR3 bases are TGTGCCAGCAGCTTACTAGATACGCAGTATTTT. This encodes CASSLLDTQYF.